This entry features one TCR beta chain sequence. These data belong to a study of blood T cell repertoires in COVID-19. Study background: From T cells, B-cell-depleted T cells, or PBMCs came the material, which was cDNA or gDNA.

V was clipped by 5 bases and J by 1 base, with 8 bases between them. CDR1 and CDR2 from the germline V gene are SGHVS and FNYEAQ. The CDR3 runs 14 residues. Some clones are missing from TCRdb's copy, which holds only in-frame ones; the method was immunoSEQ multiplex PCR. The sample carries 65,000 or so clones, roughly 77% recorded once. Sequenced input: peripheral blood. This receptor was identified in an elderly man with acute or convalescent COVID-19. The rearrangement joins TRBV7-6 to TRBJ2-2; D not resolved. Written as DNA, the CDR3 is TGTGCCAGCAGCCGCGAACGGAACACCGGGGAGCTGTTTTTT. Protein sequence: CASSRERNTGELFF.